These 31 T cell receptor beta chains were all obtained from the same sample, sequenced in a study of blood T cell repertoires in COVID-19. The repertoire was sequenced with immunoSEQ multiplex PCR; TCRdb's copy has only in-frame clones and lacks some. The sample lists around 200,000 clones; about 84% were seen once. Material for sequencing was peripheral blood. The receptors come from an older person with COVID-19, enrolled during active disease.

The gene calls are TRBV10-3 and TRBJ2-7; TRBD2 might be the D (5 bases). Looked up from germline, CDR1 is ENHRY and CDR2 is SYGVKD. The CDR3 covers 19 residues. Trimming shortened V by 0 bases and J by 3 bases, and 24 bases separated the two germline ends. Here the CDR3 DNA reads TGTGCCATCAGTGAGTCAAGAGGGATAACGTGGGCAGCCTACTACGAGCAGTACTTC. Its protein is CAISESRGITWAAYYEQYF.

V gene TRBV7-2 combines with J gene TRBJ2-2; 7 positions match TRBD2. The CDR3 runs to 15 residues. Germline assignment: CDR1 SGHTA and CDR2 FQGNSA. J gave up 0 bases and V 7 bases, and 5 bases lay outside the gene matches. In nucleotides, the CDR3 is TGTGCCAGCATCGCGGGAGCCGCGAACACCGGGGAGCTGTTTTTT. Its protein product is CASIAGAANTGELFF. Full variable domain (rest looked up from reference TRBV7-2 and TRBJ2-2): GAGVSQSPSNKVTEKGKDVELRCDPISGHTALYWYRQSLGQGLEFLIYFQGNSAPDKSGLPSDRFSAERTGGSVSTLTIQRTQQEDSAVYLCASIAGAANTGELFFGEGSRLTVL.

The chain carries TRBV5-8 and TRBJ1-4; D is undetermined. Germline lookup yields CDR1 SGHTS and CDR2 YDEGEE. The CDR3 extends over 14 amino acids. V was pared by 0 bases and J by 4 bases, with 7 bases between. DNA for the CDR3: TGTGCCAGCAGCTTGGAAACTTTTAATGAAAAACTGTTTTTT. Residues: CASSLETFNEKLFF.

This clone was observed a few times. The chain couples TRBV4-3 to TRBJ1-4; D might be TRBD1 (5 bases). The CDR3 consists of 16 residues. Trimming removed 0 bases from V and 7 bases from J, with 15 bases in between. Germline V gene sequence: CDR1 LGHNA, CDR2 YSLEER. Written as DNA, the CDR3 is TGCGCCAGCAGCCAAGATGGAGGGGTAAAGGCTGAAAAACTGTTTTTT. It translates to CASSQDGGVKAEKLFF.

This chain links TRBV28 with TRBJ1-1, with a weak D call TRBD1 (5 bases). This CDR3 has 16 amino acids. Trimming left V 3 bases short and J 6 bases short, with 20 bases between. The germline gives CDR1 MDHEN, CDR2 SYDVKM. CDR3 DNA: TGTGCCAGCAGTTTTGGTGGGGGGGAAATTTCGCCTGAAGCTTTCTTT. Its protein product is CASSFGGGEISPEAFF.

This clone came up a few times. The chain couples TRBV6-2 or TRBV6-3 to TRBJ2-7, with TRBD2 identical over 13 bases. The CDR3 is made up of 15 amino acids. With V trimmed by 0 bases and J by 4 bases, 0 bases remained unmatched. Germline CDR1 is MNHEY and CDR2 is SVGEGT. The CDR3 is CASSYSTSGGYEQYF. As DNA, the CDR3 is TGTGCCAGCAGTTACTCGACTAGCGGGGGGTACGAGCAGTACTTC.

This sequence joins TRBV15 and TRBJ1-4; D remains ambiguous. The V gene's germline CDR1 is LNHNV and CDR2 YYDKDF (reference sequence). The CDR3 is made up of 14 amino acids. Trimming removed 5 bases at V and 7 bases at J, with 14 bases between. The CDR3 here is CATSPAAHAEKLFF. CDR3 sequence (DNA): TGTGCCACCAGCCCTGCGGCACACGCTGAAAAACTGTTTTTT.

This clone was observed once. The chain uses TRBV7-9 and TRBJ2-5; 9 positions agree with TRBD1. Per germline, CDR1 SEHNR and CDR2 FQNEAQ (reference sequence). The CDR3 covers 14 residues. The ends lost 5 bases at V and 2 bases at J; junction bases unmatched: 3. Written as DNA, the CDR3 is TGTGCCAGCAGCGACAGGGGGATACAAGAGACCCAGTACTTC. Residues: CASSDRGIQETQYF.

Details on this clone: Other DNA sequences in this specimen translate into the identical CDR3. The chain recombines TRBV25-1 with TRBJ1-2; possibly TRBD1 for D (6 bases). The V gene's germline CDR1 is MGHDK and CDR2 SYGVNS. The CDR3 has 12 amino acids. The V and J ends lost 6 bases and 3 bases respectively, with 8 bases between them. The CDR3 is CASRAGDYGYTF. The DNA for the CDR3 is TGTGCCAGCAGAGCAGGGGACTATGGCTACACCTTC.

The rearrangement joins TRBV5-8 to TRBJ1-1, with D unresolved. Trimming cost V 1 base and J 6 bases, with 10 bases left between them. Germline V gene lookup returns CDR1 SGHTS and CDR2 YDEGEE. This CDR3 region has 13 residues. CDR3 protein: CASSLLRIAEAFF. CDR3 coding DNA: TGTGCCAGCAGCTTGCTAAGAATCGCTGAAGCTTTCTTT.

The V gene is TRBV15, the J gene TRBJ1-5; D gene uncertain. Germline V CDR1 and CDR2: LNHNV, YYDKDF (reference sequence). CDR3 length: 17 amino acids. V was pared by 3 bases and J by 6 bases, with 21 bases between. CDR3 in amino acids: CATSRSSNLGAGQPQHF. In nucleotides, the CDR3 is TGTGCCACCAGCAGGAGCTCGAATTTAGGCGCGGGTCAGCCCCAGCATTTT. The full variable domain, rest sourced from reference TRBV15 and TRBJ1-5, is DAMVIQNPRYQVTQFGKPVTLSCSQTLNHNVMYWYQQKSSQAPKLLFHYYDKDFNNEADTPDNFQSRRPNTSFCFLDIRSPGLGDTAMYLCATSRSSNLGAGQPQHFGDGTRLSIL.

The DNA for the CDR3 is TGTGCCAGCAGTAGACTAGCGGGAGCGGGAACAGATACGCAGTATTTT. This sequence encodes CASSRLAGAGTDTQYF. The chain is built from TRBV6-6 and TRBJ2-3, with 12 bases that match TRBD2. The CDR3 covers 16 residues. The trim removed 5 bases at V and 3 bases at J, leaving 6 bases unmatched. Germline-derived CDR1 and CDR2 are MNHNY and SVGAGI (reference sequence).

CDR3 in amino acids: CASSFRTGAAYEQYF. CDR3 in DNA: TGTGCCAGCAGCTTTCGGACAGGGGCAGCCTACGAGCAGTACTTC. The chain employs TRBV7-2 and TRBJ2-7; 9 bases map to TRBD1. The CDR3 sequence is 15 residues long. Per the germline V gene, CDR1 is SGHTA and CDR2 is FQGNSA. The trim removed 3 bases at V and 2 bases at J, leaving 5 bases unmatched.

There are a few counts of this clone. The sample holds other DNA sequences that translate to the same CDR3. This chain uses TRBV28 with TRBJ1-5; D is possibly TRBD1 (6 bases). The V end was cut by 2 bases, the J end by 5 bases, with 10 bases between. The CDR3 spans 14 residues. Germline CDR1 is MDHEN and CDR2 is SYDVKM. CDR3 sequence (DNA): TGTGCCAGCAGTTTAGGACAGTTGCATCAGCCCCAGCATTTT. Its protein is CASSLGQLHQPQHF. Looking up the rest from reference TRBV28 and TRBJ1-5 gives the full variable domain: DVKVTQSSRYLVKRTGEKVFLECVQDMDHENMFWYRQDPGLGLRLIYFSYDVKMKEKGDIPEGYSVSREKKERFSLILESASTNQTSMYLCASSLGQLHQPQHFGDGTRLSIL.

The rearrangement joins TRBV3-1 (or the pseudogene TRBV3-2) to TRBJ2-6; perhaps TRBD2 as D (6 bases). CDR3 length equals 15 residues. CDR1 and CDR2 from the germline V gene are LGHDT and YNNKEL (reference sequence). V gave up 5 bases and J gave up 1 base, with 9 bases separating them. The CDR3 region is CASSTGLSGANVLTF. For the CDR3, the DNA is TGTGCCAGCAGCACGGGACTTTCTGGGGCCAACGTCCTGACTTTC.

This clone was recorded once. The chain combines TRBV3-1 (or the pseudogene TRBV3-2) with TRBJ1-5, with no clear D. V shed 0 bases and J shed 7 bases, with 16 bases lying between them. The germline V gene has CDR1 LGHDT and CDR2 YNNKEL (reference sequence). This CDR3 spans 16 amino acids. The chain's CDR3 is CASSQDSRPLGQPQHF. The CDR3, as DNA: TGTGCCAGCAGCCAAGATTCGAGACCCTTGGGCCAGCCCCAGCATTTT.

The CDR3 region is CASSSGQGTEQYF. In DNA form, the CDR3 reads TGTGCCAGCTCATCGGGACAGGGGACCGAGCAGTACTTC. The rearrangement uses TRBV18 and TRBJ2-7, with TRBD1 matching 10 bases. Trimming removed 5 bases from V and 6 bases from J; junction bases left unmatched: 4. This CDR3 region has 13 residues. The germline V gene has CDR1 KGHSH and CDR2 LQKENI.

This chain joins TRBV7-3 and TRBJ2-3; D uncertain. Trimming stripped 3 bases from V and 2 bases from J, with 9 bases between. CDR3 length equals 14 residues. Germline lookup yields CDR1 SGHTA and CDR2 FQGTGA. The CDR3 reads CASSFYGNTDTQYF. CDR3 DNA sequence: TGTGCCAGCAGCTTTTACGGTAACACAGATACGCAGTATTTT.

The V call is TRBV18, the J call TRBJ1-2; TRBD1 is a possible D gene (6 bases). This CDR3 is 13 amino acids long. V was clipped by 6 bases and J by 10 bases, with 18 bases between them. Germline lookup yields CDR1 KGHSH and CDR2 LQKENI. The CDR3 sequence is CASSPGQLNYYTF. The CDR3 DNA follows: TGTGCCAGCTCTCCCGGACAGCTTAACTACTACACCTTC.

The chain has TRBV5-5 and TRBJ2-1; 11 positions match TRBD1. This CDR3 region has 15 residues. The V gene end was trimmed by 4 bases and the J gene end by 8 bases; junction bases not matched to a gene: 8. CDR1 is SGHKS, CDR2 YYEKEE, per germline (reference sequence). The CDR3 loop reads CASSGRDRGIYEQFF. CDR3 in DNA: TGTGCCAGCAGCGGGAGGGACAGGGGGATTTATGAGCAGTTCTTC.

This rearrangement joins TRBV9 to TRBJ2-7; possibly TRBD2 for D (5 bases). CDR3 size: 12 residues. The V end was cut by 0 bases, the J end by 7 bases, with 8 bases between. Germline-derived CDR1 and CDR2 are SGDLS and YYNGEE. Here the CDR3 reads CASSVGGGEQYF. The CDR3 nucleotides read TGTGCCAGCAGCGTAGGTGGCGGGGAGCAGTACTTC.

The CDR3 region has the DNA TGTGCCAGCAGCGTAGGGACAGAAAATCAGCCCCAGCATTTT. Amino acids: CASSVGTENQPQHF. The rearrangement uses TRBV9 and TRBJ1-5, with D possibly matching TRBD1 (6 bases). CDR1 is SGDLS, CDR2 YYNGEE, per germline. V lost 0 bases, J lost 4 bases, and 8 bases lay in between. The CDR3 has 14 residues.

This rearrangement joins TRBV29-1 to TRBJ1-4; weak D call: TRBD1 (5 bases). The CDR3 is made up of 13 amino acids. Germline CDR1 SQVTM, CDR2 ANQGSEA. The V and J ends lost 4 bases and 7 bases respectively, with 13 bases between them. CDR3 DNA: TGCAGCGTTGGCTGGCAGGGAGGTGAAAAACTGTTTTTT. Residues: CSVGWQGGEKLFF.

This clone showed up just once. The rearrangement uses TRBV5-1 and TRBJ1-6; D uncertain. The CDR3 has 13 amino acids. Trimming shortened V by 6 bases and J by 11 bases, and 15 bases separated the two germline ends. Per germline, CDR1 SGHRS and CDR2 YFSETQ. CDR3 sequence: CASTSEGRPPLHF. For the CDR3, the DNA is TGCGCCAGCACCTCCGAGGGTAGACCACCCCTCCACTTT.

The chain employs TRBV15 and TRBJ2-2; D not certain. V was shortened by 4 bases and J by 5 bases, with 11 bases between the two germline ends. CDR3 length: 14 amino acids. The germline V gene encodes CDR1 LNHNV and CDR2 YYDKDF (reference sequence). CDR3 protein: CATSKSLLTGELFF. The DNA of the CDR3 is TGTGCCACCAGCAAGAGCCTATTGACCGGGGAGCTGTTTTTT.

The CDR3 protein is CASSPIGTSSRIQYF. The CDR3 DNA follows: TGTGCCAGCAGCCCTATAGGGACATCCTCGAGGATCCAGTACTTC. V usage is TRBV14 and J usage is TRBJ2-5; perhaps TRBD1 as D (6 bases). Trimming removed 4 bases at V and 10 bases at J, with 22 bases between. There are 15 residues in the CDR3. Germline CDR1 reads SGHDN; CDR2 reads FVKESK.

The rearrangement uses TRBV28 and TRBJ2-7; D possibly corresponds to TRBD1 (5 bases). This CDR3 contains 18 residues. The germline V gene has CDR1 MDHEN and CDR2 SYDVKM. With 6 bases removed from V and 3 bases from J, the gap between germline ends came to 27 bases. The CDR3 DNA follows: TGTGCCAGCAGCCGACGTAAGGAATTTGTTCTCGACAGCTACGAGCAGTACTTC. It yields the protein CASSRRKEFVLDSYEQYF.

The chain carries TRBV6-1 and TRBJ1-1; D unresolved. CDR3 length: 10 residues. CDR1 is MNHNS, CDR2 SASEGT, per germline. V was pared by 2 bases and J by 8 bases, with 3 bases between. CDR3 sequence (DNA): TGTGCCAGCAGTGAACTGGAAGCTTTCTTT. It encodes CASSELEAFF.

This clone has just a few counts. The CDR3 nucleotides are TGTGCCAGCAGCATGATAGCGGCCGGCGGGGAGCTGTTTTTT. Amino acids: CASSMIAAGGELFF. V usage is TRBV7-8 and J usage is TRBJ2-2; D is possibly TRBD2 (6 bases). There are 14 residues in the CDR3. V was pared by 5 bases and J by 7 bases, with 14 bases between. Germline V CDR1 and CDR2: SGHVS, FQNEAQ.

The chain is built from TRBV6-6 and TRBJ1-4; 7 nucleotides align to TRBD1. Germline lookup yields CDR1 MNHNY and CDR2 SVGAGI (reference sequence). V dropped 6 bases and J dropped 7; count of bases not matched to a gene: 5. CDR3 length equals 13 residues. The CDR3 loop reads CASRVGTAEKLFF. DNA for the CDR3: TGTGCCAGCAGGGTCGGGACAGCTGAAAAACTGTTTTTT.

The sample holds one count of this clone. V usage is TRBV6-5 and J usage is TRBJ1-5, with D possibly being TRBD1 (6 bases). This CDR3 has 13 amino acids. CDR1 and CDR2 from the germline V gene are MNHEY and SVGAGI. The V end lost 7 bases, the J end lost 3 bases, and 10 bases lay between the germline ends. In DNA, the CDR3 is TGTGCCAGCAATCGGGACAACAATCAGCCCCAGCATTTT. It codes for CASNRDNNQPQHF.